The 7 T cell receptor beta chains listed next were all sequenced from one sample in a study of spatial heterogeneity in lung cancer. TCRdb independently ran MiXCR on the 5' RACE reads; one entry per CDR3 protein. Of around 40,000 distinct CDR3 sequences detected, 5.2% appear once; the ten largest clones hold approximately 25%. Time point indicated: sample taken at primary tumor resection. The authors sequenced whole RNA from tumor, nontumor lung or frozen PBMC without sorting. Sequences were derived from PBMCs, sampled at surgery. These TCRs come from a female donor with early-stage non-small cell lung cancer.

This clonotype was seen ten or more times. J is TRBJ2-1 and V is TRBV7-9, with D perhaps TRBD2 (5 bases). In germline, CDR1 is SEHNR, CDR2 FQNEAQ (reference sequence). This CDR3 is 15 amino acids long. Trimming took off 5 bases at V and 7 bases at J, with 18 bases between the two ends. CDR3 protein: CASSPAWTVKNEQFF. The DNA for the CDR3 is TGTGCCAGCAGCCCAGCATGGACTGTAAAGAATGAGCAGTTCTTC.

CDR3 residues: CASSSAGLAQEQFF. CDR3 bases: TGTGCCAGCAGTTCGGCGGGATTAGCACAGGAGCAGTTCTTC. The chain couples TRBV28 to TRBJ2-1, with D tentatively TRBD2 (6 bases). In germline, CDR1 is MDHEN, CDR2 SYDVKM. The CDR3 has 14 residues. Trimming stripped 4 bases from V and 10 bases from J, with 17 bases between.

The chain links TRBV20-1 to TRBJ1-2, with 7 bases identical to TRBD1. There are 13 residues in the CDR3. Losses at the gene ends were 5 bases for V and 2 bases for J; bases not matched to a gene: 5. Germline V gives CDR1 DFQATT, CDR2 SNEGSKA (reference sequence). For the CDR3, the DNA is TGCAGTGCTCCGACAGGGAGGAACTATGGCTACACCTTC. Amino acid sequence: CSAPTGRNYGYTF.

At least ten counts were recorded for this clonotype. The chain carries TRBV19 and TRBJ2-1; D ambiguous. CDR3 length equals 15 residues. Trimming removed 7 bases at V and 0 bases at J, with 13 bases between. The germline CDR1 and CDR2 sequences are LNHDA and SQIVND (reference sequence). The CDR3 region is CASKNEDSSYNEQFF. In DNA, the CDR3 is TGTGCCAGTAAAAATGAGGATAGCTCCTACAATGAGCAGTTCTTC.

Many counts were recorded for this clonotype. The chain has TRBV19 and TRBJ2-3; the D gene is possibly TRBD1 (6 bases). V lost 4 bases and J lost 2, with 10 bases in between. Germline CDR1 and CDR2: LNHDA and SQIVND (reference sequence). The CDR3 has 14 amino acids. DNA for the CDR3: TGTGCCAGTAGTAGGGACATTTTCACAGATACGCAGTATTTT. As protein: CASSRDIFTDTQYF. Filled out from reference TRBV19 and TRBJ2-3, the complete variable domain reads DGGITQSPKYLFRKEGQNVTLSCEQNLNHDAMYWYRQDPGQGLRLIYYSQIVNDFQKGDIAEGYSVSREKKESFPLTVTSAQKNPTAFYLCASSRDIFTDTQYFGPGTRLTVL.

This clonotype was observed many times. The rearrangement uses TRBV11-2 and TRBJ2-1; 9 bases map to TRBD2. J lost 7 bases, V lost 2 bases, and 9 bases had no gene match. Germline V gene data show CDR1 as SGHAT and CDR2 as FQNNGV. The CDR3 has 16 amino acids. The CDR3 DNA is TGTGCCAGCAGCTTAATGCGGGGGGGCCGTGGAAATGAGCAGTTCTTC. It yields the protein CASSLMRGGRGNEQFF.

The rearrangement joins TRBV19 to TRBJ2-7; 9 nucleotides line up with TRBD2. Germline V CDR1 and CDR2: LNHDA, SQIVND (reference sequence). The J segment lost 3 bases and the V segment lost 3 bases, leaving 9 bases of the junction unmatched. The CDR3 contains 16 residues. The CDR3 spells CASSIRSGGIYYEQYF. CDR3 sequence (DNA): TGTGCCAGTAGTATTCGTAGCGGGGGAATCTACTACGAGCAGTACTTC.